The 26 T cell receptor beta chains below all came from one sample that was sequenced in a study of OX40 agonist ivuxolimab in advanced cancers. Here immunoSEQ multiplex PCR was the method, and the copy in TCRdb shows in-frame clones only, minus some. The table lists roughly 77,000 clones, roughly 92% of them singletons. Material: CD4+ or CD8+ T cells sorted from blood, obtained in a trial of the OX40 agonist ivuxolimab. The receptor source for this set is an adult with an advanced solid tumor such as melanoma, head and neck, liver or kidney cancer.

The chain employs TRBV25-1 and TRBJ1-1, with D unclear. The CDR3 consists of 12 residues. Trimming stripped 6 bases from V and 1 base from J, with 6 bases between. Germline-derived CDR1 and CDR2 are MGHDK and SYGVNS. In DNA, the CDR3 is TGTGCCAGCAGGGACCCGAACACTGAAGCTTTCTTT. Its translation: CASRDPNTEAFF.

In DNA, the CDR3 is TGTGCCAGCAATAACTTACAGGGGACTGGAGAAGCTTTCTTT. The encoded protein is CASNNLQGTGEAFF. The chain has TRBV6-5 and TRBJ1-1, with 7 bases fitting TRBD1. J lost 8 bases, V lost 7 bases, and 13 bases had no gene match. Per germline, CDR1 MNHEY and CDR2 SVGAGI. There are 14 residues in the CDR3.

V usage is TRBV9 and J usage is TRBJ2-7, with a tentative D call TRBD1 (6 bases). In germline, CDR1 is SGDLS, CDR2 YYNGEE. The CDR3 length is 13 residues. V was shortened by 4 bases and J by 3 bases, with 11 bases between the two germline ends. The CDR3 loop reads CASSPLQGYEQYF. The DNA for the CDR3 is TGTGCCAGCAGCCCGCTACAGGGCTACGAGCAGTACTTC.

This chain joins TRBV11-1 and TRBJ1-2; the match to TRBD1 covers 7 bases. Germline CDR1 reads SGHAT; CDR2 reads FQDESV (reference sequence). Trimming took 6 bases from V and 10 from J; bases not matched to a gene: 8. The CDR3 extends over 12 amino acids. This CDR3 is CASSRGPVDYTF. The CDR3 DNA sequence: TGTGCCAGCAGTAGGGGGCCAGTAGACTACACCTTC. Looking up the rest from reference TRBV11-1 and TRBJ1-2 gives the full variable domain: EAEVAQSPRYKITEKSQAVAFWCDPISGHATLYWYRQILGQGPELLVQFQDESVVDDSQLPKDRFSAERLKGVDSTLKIQPAELGDSAMYLCASSRGPVDYTFGSGTRLTVV.

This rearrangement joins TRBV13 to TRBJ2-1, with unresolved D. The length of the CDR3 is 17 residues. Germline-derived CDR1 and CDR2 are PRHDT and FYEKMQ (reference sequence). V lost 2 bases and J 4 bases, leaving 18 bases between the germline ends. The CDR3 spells CASSLFLGSLIYNEQFF. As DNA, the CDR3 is TGTGCCAGCAGCTTATTCCTGGGGTCGCTGATTTACAATGAGCAGTTCTTC.

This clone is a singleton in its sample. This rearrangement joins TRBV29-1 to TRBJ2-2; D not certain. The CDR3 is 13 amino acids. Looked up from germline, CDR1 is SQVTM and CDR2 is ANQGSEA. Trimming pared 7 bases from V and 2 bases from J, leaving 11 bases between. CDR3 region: CSATKSNTGELFF. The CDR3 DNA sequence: TGCAGCGCTACAAAGTCAAACACCGGGGAGCTGTTTTTT.

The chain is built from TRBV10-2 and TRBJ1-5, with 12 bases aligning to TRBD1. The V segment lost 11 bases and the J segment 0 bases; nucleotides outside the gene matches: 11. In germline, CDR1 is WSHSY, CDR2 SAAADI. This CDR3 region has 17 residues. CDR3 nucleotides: TGCGCCCCCCGGCCGGGACAGGGGGCTTATAGCAATCAGCCCCAGCATTTT. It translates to CAPRPGQGAYSNQPQHF.

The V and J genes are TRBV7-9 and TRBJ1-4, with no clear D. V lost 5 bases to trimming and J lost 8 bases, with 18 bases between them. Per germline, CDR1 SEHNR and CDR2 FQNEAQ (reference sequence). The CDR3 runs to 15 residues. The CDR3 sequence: CASSPGRVSGEKLFF. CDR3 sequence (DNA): TGTGCCAGCAGCCCCGGCCGGGTCTCGGGGGAAAAACTGTTTTTT.

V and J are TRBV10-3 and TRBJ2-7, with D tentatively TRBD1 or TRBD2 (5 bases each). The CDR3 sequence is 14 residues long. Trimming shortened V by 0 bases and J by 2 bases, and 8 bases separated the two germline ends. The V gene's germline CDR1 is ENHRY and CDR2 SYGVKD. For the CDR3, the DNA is TGTGCCATCAGTGAGTCTGGGGGACCCTACGAGCAGTACTTC. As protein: CAISESGGPYEQYF.

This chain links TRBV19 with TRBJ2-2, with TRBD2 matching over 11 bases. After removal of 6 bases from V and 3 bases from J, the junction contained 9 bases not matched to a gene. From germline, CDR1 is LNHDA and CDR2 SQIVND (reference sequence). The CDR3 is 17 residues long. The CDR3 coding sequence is TGTGCCAGTAGGCGTCTAGCGGGGGGCTTATACACCGGGGAGCTGTTTTTT. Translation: CASRRLAGGLYTGELFF.

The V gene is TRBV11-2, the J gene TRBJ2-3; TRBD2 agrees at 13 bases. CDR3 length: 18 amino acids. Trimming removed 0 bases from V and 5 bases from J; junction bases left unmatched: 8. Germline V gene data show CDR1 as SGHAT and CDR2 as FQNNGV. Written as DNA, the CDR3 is TGTGCCAGCAGCTTAGAGAGAAAAGGACTAGCGGGAGAAGATACGCAGTATTTT. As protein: CASSLERKGLAGEDTQYF.

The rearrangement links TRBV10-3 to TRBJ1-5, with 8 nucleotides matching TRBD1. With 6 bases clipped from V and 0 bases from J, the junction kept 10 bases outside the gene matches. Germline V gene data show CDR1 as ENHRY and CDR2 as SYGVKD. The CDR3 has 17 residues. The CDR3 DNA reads TGTGCCATCAGCCGGACAGGGTGGGTGCGTAGCAATCAGCCCCAGCATTTT. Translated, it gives CAISRTGWVRSNQPQHF.

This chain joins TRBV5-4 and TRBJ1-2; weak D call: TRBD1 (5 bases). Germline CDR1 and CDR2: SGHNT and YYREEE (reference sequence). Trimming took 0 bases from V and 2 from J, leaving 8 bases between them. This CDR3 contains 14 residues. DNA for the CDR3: TGTGCCAGCAGCTTGGACAGGAGAAACTATGGCTACACCTTC. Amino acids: CASSLDRRNYGYTF.

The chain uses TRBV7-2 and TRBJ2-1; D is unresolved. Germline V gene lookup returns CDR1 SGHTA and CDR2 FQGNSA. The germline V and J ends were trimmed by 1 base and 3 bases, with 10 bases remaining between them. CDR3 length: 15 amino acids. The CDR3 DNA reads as TGTGCCAGCAGCTTAGGCGCGACGATCTACAATGAGCAGTTCTTC. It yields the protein CASSLGATIYNEQFF.

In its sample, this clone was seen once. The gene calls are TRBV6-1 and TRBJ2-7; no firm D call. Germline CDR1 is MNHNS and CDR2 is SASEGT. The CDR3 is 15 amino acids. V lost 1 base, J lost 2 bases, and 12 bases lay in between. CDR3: CASSEDLRQAYEQYF. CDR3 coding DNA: TGTGCCAGCAGTGAAGACCTGAGGCAGGCCTACGAGCAGTACTTC.

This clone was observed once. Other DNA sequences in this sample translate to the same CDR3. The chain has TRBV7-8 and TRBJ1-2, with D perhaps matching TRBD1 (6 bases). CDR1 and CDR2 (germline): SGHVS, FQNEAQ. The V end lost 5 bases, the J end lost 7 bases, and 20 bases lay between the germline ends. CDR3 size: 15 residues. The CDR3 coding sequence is TGTGCCAGCAGCCGAAGAGGGACATCCCACCTTGGCTACACCTTC. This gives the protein CASSRRGTSHLGYTF.

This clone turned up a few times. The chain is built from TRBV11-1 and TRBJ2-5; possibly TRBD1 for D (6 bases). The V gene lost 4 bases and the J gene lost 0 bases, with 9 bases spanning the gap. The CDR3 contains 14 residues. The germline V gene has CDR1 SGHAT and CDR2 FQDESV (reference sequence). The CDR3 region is CASSSRDNQETQYF. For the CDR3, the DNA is TGTGCCAGCAGCTCCCGGGACAACCAAGAGACCCAGTACTTC.

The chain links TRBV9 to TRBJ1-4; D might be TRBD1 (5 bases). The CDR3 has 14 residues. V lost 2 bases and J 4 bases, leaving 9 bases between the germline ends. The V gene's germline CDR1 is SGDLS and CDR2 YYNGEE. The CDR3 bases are TGTGCCAGCAGCGTTTGGGGGGGTAATGAAAAACTGTTTTTT. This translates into CASSVWGGNEKLFF.

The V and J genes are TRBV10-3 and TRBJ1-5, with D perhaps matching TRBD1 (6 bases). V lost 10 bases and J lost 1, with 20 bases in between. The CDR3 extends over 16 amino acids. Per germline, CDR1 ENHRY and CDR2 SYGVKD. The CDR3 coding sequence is TGTGCCACCTCGGGTGGGCGCGGACAGAGCAATCAGCCCCAGCATTTT. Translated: CATSGGRGQSNQPQHF.

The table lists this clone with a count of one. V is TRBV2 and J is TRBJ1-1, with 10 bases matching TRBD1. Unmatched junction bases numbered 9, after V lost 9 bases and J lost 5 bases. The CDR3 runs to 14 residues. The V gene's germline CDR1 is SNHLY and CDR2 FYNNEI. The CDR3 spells CASTRTGGGTEAFF. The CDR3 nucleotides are TGTGCCAGTACCCGGACAGGGGGAGGGACTGAAGCTTTCTTT.

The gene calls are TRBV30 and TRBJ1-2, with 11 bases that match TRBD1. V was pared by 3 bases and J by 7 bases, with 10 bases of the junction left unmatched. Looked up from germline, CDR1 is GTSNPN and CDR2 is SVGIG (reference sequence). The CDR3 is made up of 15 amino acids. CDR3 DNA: TGTGCCTGGAGCCTCGAGGGGACAGGGGGATTTGGCTACACCTTC. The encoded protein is CAWSLEGTGGFGYTF.

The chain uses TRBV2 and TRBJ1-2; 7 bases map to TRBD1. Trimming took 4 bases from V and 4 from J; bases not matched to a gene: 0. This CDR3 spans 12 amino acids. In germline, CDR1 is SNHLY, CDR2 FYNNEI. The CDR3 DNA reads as TGTGCCAGCAGTGGACAGGGCTATGGCTACACCTTC. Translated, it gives CASSGQGYGYTF.

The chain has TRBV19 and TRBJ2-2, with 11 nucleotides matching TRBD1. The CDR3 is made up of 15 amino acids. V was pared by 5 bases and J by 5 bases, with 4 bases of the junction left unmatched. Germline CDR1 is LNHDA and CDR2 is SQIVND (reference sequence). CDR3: CASSGTGGWTGELFF. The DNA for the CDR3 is TGTGCCAGTAGTGGGACAGGGGGTTGGACCGGGGAGCTGTTTTTT.

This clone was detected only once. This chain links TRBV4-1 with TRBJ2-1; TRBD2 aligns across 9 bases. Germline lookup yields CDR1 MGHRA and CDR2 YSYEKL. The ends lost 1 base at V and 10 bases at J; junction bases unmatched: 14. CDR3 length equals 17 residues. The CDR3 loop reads CASSQVGRSGGIVEQFF. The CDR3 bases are TGCGCCAGCAGCCAAGTGGGACGTAGCGGGGGTATAGTAGAGCAGTTCTTC.

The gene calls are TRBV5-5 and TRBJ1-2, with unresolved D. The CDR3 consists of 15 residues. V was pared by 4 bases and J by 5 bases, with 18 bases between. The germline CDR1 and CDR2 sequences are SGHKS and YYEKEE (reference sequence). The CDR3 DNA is TGTGCCAGCAGCCCACGCCTACTGGGGTTTTATGGCTACACCTTC. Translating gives CASSPRLLGFYGYTF. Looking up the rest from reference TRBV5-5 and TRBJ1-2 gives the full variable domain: DAGVTQSPTHLIKTRGQQVTLRCSPISGHKSVSWYQQVLGQGPQFIFQYYEKEERGRGNFPDRFSARQFPNYSSELNVNALLLGDSALYLCASSPRLLGFYGYTFGSGTRLTVV.

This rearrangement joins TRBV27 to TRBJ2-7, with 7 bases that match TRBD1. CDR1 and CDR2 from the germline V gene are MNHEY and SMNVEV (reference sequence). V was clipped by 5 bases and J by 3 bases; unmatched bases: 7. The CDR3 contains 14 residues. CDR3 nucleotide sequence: TGTGCCAGCAGTCCTACGGGACAGCTCTACGAGCAGTACTTC. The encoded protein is CASSPTGQLYEQYF.